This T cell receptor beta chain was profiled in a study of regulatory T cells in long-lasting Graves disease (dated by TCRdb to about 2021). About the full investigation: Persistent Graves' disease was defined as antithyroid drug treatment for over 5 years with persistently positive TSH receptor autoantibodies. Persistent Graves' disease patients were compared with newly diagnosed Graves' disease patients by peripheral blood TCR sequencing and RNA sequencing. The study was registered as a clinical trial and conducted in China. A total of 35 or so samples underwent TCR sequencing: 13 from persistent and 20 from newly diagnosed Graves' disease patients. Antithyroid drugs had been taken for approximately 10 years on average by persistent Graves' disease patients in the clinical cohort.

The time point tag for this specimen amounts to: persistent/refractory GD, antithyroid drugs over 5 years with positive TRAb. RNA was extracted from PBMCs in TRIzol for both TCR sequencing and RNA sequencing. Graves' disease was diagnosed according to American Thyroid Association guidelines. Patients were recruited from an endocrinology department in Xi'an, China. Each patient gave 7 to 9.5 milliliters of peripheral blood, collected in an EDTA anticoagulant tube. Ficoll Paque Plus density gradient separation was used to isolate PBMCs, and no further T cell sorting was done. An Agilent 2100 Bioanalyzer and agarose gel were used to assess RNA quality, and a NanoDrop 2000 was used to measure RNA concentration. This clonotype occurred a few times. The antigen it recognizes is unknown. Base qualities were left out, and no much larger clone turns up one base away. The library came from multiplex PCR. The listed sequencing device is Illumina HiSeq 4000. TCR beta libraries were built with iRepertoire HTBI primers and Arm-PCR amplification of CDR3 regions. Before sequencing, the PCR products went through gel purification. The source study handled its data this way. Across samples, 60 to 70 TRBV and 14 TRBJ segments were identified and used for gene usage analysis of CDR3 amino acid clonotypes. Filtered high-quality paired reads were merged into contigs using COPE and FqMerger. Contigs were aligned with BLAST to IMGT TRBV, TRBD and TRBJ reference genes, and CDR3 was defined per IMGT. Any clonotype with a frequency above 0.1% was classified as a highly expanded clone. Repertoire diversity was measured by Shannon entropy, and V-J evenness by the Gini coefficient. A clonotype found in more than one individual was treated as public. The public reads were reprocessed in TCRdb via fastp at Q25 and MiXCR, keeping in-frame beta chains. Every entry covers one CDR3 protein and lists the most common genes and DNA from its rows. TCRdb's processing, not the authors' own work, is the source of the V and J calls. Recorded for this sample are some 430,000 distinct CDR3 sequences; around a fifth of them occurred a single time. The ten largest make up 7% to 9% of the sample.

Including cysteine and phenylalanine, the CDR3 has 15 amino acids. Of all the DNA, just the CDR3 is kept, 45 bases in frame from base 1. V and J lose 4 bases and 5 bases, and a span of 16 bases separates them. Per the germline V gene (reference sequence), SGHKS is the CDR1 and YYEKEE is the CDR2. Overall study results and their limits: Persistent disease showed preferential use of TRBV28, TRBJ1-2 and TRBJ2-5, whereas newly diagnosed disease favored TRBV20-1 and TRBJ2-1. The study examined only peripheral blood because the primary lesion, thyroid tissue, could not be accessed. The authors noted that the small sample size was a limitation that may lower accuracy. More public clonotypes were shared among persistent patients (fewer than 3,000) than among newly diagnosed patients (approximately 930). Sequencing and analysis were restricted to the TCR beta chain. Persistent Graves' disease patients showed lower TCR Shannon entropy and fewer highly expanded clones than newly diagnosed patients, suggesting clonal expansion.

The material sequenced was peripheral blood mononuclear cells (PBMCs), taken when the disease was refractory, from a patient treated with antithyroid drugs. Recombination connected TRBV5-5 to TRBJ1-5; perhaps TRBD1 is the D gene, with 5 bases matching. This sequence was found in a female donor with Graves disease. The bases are TGTGCCAGCAGCGAGCTCCGGGGGTTGGATCAGCCCCAGCATTTT. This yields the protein CASSELRGLDQPQHF.